These 29 T cell receptor beta chains were all obtained from the same sample, sequenced in a study of cytomegalovirus exposure and HLA in healthy donors. The PCR contained 60 Vbeta and 13 Jbeta primers. Measured with immunoSEQ multiplex PCR; TCRdb has only the in-frame clones, and not every one. The table lists over 80,000 clones, roughly 74% of them singletons. Sequenced: PBMCs. These receptors were obtained from a female donor in good health and CMV-seropositive.

The chain has TRBV25-1 and TRBJ1-2, with D possibly matching TRBD1 (6 bases). V dropped 2 bases and J dropped 4 bases, with 17 bases sitting between them. This CDR3 has 16 amino acids. Germline V lookup: CDR1 MGHDK, CDR2 SYGVNS. The CDR3 spells CASSEGGAGEGYGYTF. CDR3 bases: TGTGCCAGCAGTGAAGGTGGGGCAGGGGAGGGCTATGGCTACACCTTC.

The rearrangement joins TRBV4-1 to TRBJ1-1; TRBD1 aligns across 7 bases. Trimming took 2 bases from V and 5 from J; bases not matched to a gene: 11. This CDR3 spans 16 amino acids. Per the germline V gene, CDR1 is MGHRA and CDR2 is YSYEKL. CDR3 region: CASSQTGTVTLTEAFF. The CDR3 DNA follows: TGCGCCAGCAGCCAAACCGGGACAGTCACTTTAACTGAAGCTTTCTTT.

The rearrangement uses TRBV6-6 and TRBJ1-1; maybe TRBD1 (5 bases). The CDR3 consists of 13 residues. Germline-derived CDR1 and CDR2 are MNHNY and SVGAGI (reference sequence). Trimming removed 5 bases from V and 10 bases from J, with 17 bases in between. CDR3 sequence reads: CASSTGPGPGAFF. As DNA, the CDR3 is TGTGCCAGCAGTACGGGCCCAGGGCCGGGAGCTTTCTTT.

The chain combines TRBV2 with TRBJ2-6; tentative D call: TRBD1 (6 bases). CDR1 and CDR2 (germline): SNHLY, FYNNEI. There are 15 residues in the CDR3. Trimming removed 5 bases at V and 2 bases at J, with 10 bases between. CDR3 sequence reads: CASSPRGPGANVLTF. The CDR3 region has the DNA TGTGCCAGCAGTCCCAGGGGTCCTGGGGCCAACGTCCTGACTTTC.

This clone was seen only a few times. The J gene is TRBJ1-6, the V gene TRBV5-1; D remains unclear. Germline V CDR1 and CDR2: SGHRS, YFSETQ. Trimming removed 4 bases from V and 6 bases from J, with 11 bases in between. This CDR3 comprises 14 residues. In DNA, the CDR3 is TGCGCCAGCAGCCCGGGTCCACTTAATTCACCCCTCCACTTT. Protein sequence: CASSPGPLNSPLHF.

V is TRBV5-1 and J is TRBJ2-3; 8 bases agree with TRBD2. The V and J ends lost 1 base and 6 bases, in that order; junction bases with no gene match: 4. The CDR3 loop spans 14 amino acids. Germline V gene lookup returns CDR1 SGHRS and CDR2 YFSETQ. DNA of the CDR3: TGCGCCAGCAGCTTGAGGCTAGCGGGCGATACGCAGTATTTT. This gives the protein CASSLRLAGDTQYF.

V gene TRBV5-1 combines with J gene TRBJ1-1; 8 bases map to TRBD1. Germline CDR1 reads SGHRS; CDR2 reads YFSETQ. The CDR3 length is 15 residues. With V trimmed by 3 bases and J by 5 bases, 9 bases remained unmatched. For the CDR3, the DNA is TGCGCCAGCAGCTGGCCCTCAGGGGGCGGGACTGAAGCTTTCTTT. This sequence encodes CASSWPSGGGTEAFF.

V and J are TRBV15 and TRBJ2-1; D perhaps matches TRBD2 (6 bases). The V end was cut by 0 bases, the J end by 5 bases, with 14 bases between. Per germline, CDR1 LNHNV and CDR2 YYDKDF (reference sequence). The CDR3 contains 16 residues. The CDR3 coding sequence is TGTGCCACCAGCAGAGATTTCAGTGGGAGGAACAATGAGCAGTTCTTC. Translation: CATSRDFSGRNNEQFF.

The chain combines TRBV2 with TRBJ2-7; TRBD2 matches at 8 bases. Germline CDR1 is SNHLY and CDR2 is FYNNEI. Trimming at V came to 6 bases and at J to 0 bases, leaving 10 bases not matched to a gene. The CDR3 has 16 amino acids. CDR3 sequence reads: CASRDPGGGSSYEQYF. The DNA of the CDR3 is TGTGCCAGCAGGGACCCGGGGGGGGGCAGCTCCTACGAGCAGTACTTC.

This clone was counted only a few times. The rearrangement joins TRBV9 to TRBJ1-2; no definite D call. This CDR3 is 12 amino acids long. V was clipped by 4 bases and J by 4 bases, with 8 bases between them. Germline CDR1 reads SGDLS; CDR2 reads YYNGEE. The CDR3 DNA reads as TGTGCCAGCAGCACATCAGGCTATGGCTACACCTTC. This sequence encodes CASSTSGYGYTF.

This clone was counted only a few times. The chain combines TRBV29-1 with TRBJ2-2; 7 nucleotides align to TRBD2. The germline V gene has CDR1 SQVTM and CDR2 ANQGSEA. The CDR3 contains 15 residues. Trimming took 0 bases from V and 6 from J; bases not matched to a gene: 7. The CDR3 DNA follows: TGCAGCGTTGAAGAACGCGGGAGTAAATCCGGGGAGCTGTTTTTT. As protein: CSVEERGSKSGELFF.

V gene TRBV7-2 combines with J gene TRBJ2-6; possibly TRBD2 for D (5 bases). Per the germline V gene, CDR1 is SGHTA and CDR2 is FQGNSA. V was clipped by 4 bases and J by 5 bases, with 15 bases between them. CDR3 length: 16 amino acids. CDR3 amino acids: CASSSRELWRANVLTF. The CDR3 DNA reads as TGTGCCAGCAGCTCTAGGGAGCTCTGGAGGGCCAACGTCCTGACTTTC. Variable domain in full (rest from reference TRBV7-2 and TRBJ2-6): GAGVSQSPSNKVTEKGKDVELRCDPISGHTALYWYRQSLGQGLEFLIYFQGNSAPDKSGLPSDRFSAERTGGSVSTLTIQRTQQEDSAVYLCASSSRELWRANVLTFGAGSRLTVL.

J is TRBJ2-5 and V is TRBV7-9, with 11 bases aligning to TRBD2. The V and J ends lost 3 bases and 9 bases, in that order; junction bases with no gene match: 9. Germline V gene lookup returns CDR1 SEHNR and CDR2 FQNEAQ (reference sequence). The CDR3 covers 15 residues. This CDR3 reads CASSLTGLAARAQYF. The CDR3 DNA reads as TGTGCCAGCAGCTTGACGGGACTAGCGGCAAGGGCCCAGTACTTC.

V and J are TRBV7-9 and TRBJ1-1; D may be TRBD1 (5 bases). CDR3 length: 15 residues. CDR1 SEHNR and CDR2 FQNEAQ come from the germline V gene (reference sequence). Trimming pared 5 bases from V and 0 bases from J, leaving 13 bases between. The CDR3 reads CASSPMGGMNTEAFF. Here the CDR3 DNA reads TGTGCCAGCAGCCCCATGGGGGGGATGAACACTGAAGCTTTCTTT.

This clone has more than one count but fewer than ten. This sequence joins TRBV4-3 and TRBJ2-3, with 7 positions matching TRBD2. The CDR3 is 14 amino acids. Germline values: CDR1 LGHNA, CDR2 YSLEER. Unmatched junction bases numbered 3, after V lost 1 base and J lost 5 bases. CDR3 residues: CASSQGRGVDTQYF. In DNA, the CDR3 is TGCGCCAGCAGCCAAGGACGGGGGGTAGATACGCAGTATTTT.

J is TRBJ1-1 and V is TRBV6-5; TRBD1 agrees at 7 bases. The CDR3 has 13 amino acids. The germline gives CDR1 MNHEY, CDR2 SVGAGI. The junction had 5 bases not matched to a gene; V was cut back by 6 bases and J by 4 bases. As DNA, the CDR3 is TGTGCCAGCAGGAGACAGGGAGGCACTGAAGCTTTCTTT. It translates to CASRRQGGTEAFF.

This sequence joins TRBV27 and TRBJ2-3; TRBD2 might be the D (5 bases). This CDR3 is built from 12 residues. V was pared by 10 bases and J by 4 bases, with 12 bases between. Germline values: CDR1 MNHEY, CDR2 SMNVEV (reference sequence). Here the CDR3 DNA reads TGTGCCACCCAACCCGGGGCAGATACGCAGTATTTT. Translation: CATQPGADTQYF.

This CDR3 reads CASRDRGPNTEAFF. The CDR3 DNA follows: TGCGCCAGCAGGGACAGGGGACCGAACACTGAAGCTTTCTTT. The J gene is TRBJ1-1, the V gene TRBV10-2, with 9 bases that match TRBD1. The V segment lost 6 bases and the J segment 1 base; nucleotides outside the gene matches: 3. In germline, CDR1 is WSHSY, CDR2 SAAADI. The CDR3 has 14 residues.

This clone was counted between two and nine times. At one of its ends the junction is not consistent with the germline gene, which may arise from a read error. This rearrangement joins TRBV6-5 to TRBJ1-6; D perhaps matches TRBD1 (5 bases). The length of the CDR3 is 15 residues. Germline V gene data show CDR1 as MNHEY and CDR2 as SVGAGI. The CDR3: CASSYSKQGNTPLHF. CDR3 nucleotide sequence: TGTGCCAGCAGTTACTCGAAGCAGGGTAATACACCCCTCCACTTT.

This chain connects TRBV6-4 to TRBJ2-3; a possible D gene is TRBD2 (6 bases). The germline gives CDR1 MRHNA, CDR2 SNTAGT. V lost 4 bases and J 2 bases, leaving 10 bases between the germline ends. CDR3 length: 14 residues. The CDR3 reads CASSVAASTDTQYF. The CDR3, as DNA: TGTGCCAGCAGTGTAGCGGCTTCCACAGATACGCAGTATTTT.

This clone has a single count. This chain links TRBV5-4 with TRBJ2-5, with D possibly TRBD2 on 6 matching bases. The CDR3 extends over 15 amino acids. Between the trimmed V and J ends, which lost 5 bases and 1 base, there was a span of 15 bases. Germline V gene sequence: CDR1 SGHNT, CDR2 YYREEE (reference sequence). The CDR3 loop is CASSHLRERQETQYF. CDR3 DNA sequence: TGTGCCAGCAGTCACCTGCGGGAACGCCAAGAGACCCAGTACTTC.

The chain has TRBV5-4 and TRBJ1-4; D is possibly TRBD1 (6 bases). Germline V lookup: CDR1 SGHNT, CDR2 YYREEE (reference sequence). This CDR3 has 14 amino acids. The V end was cut by 3 bases, the J end by 3 bases, with 9 bases between. This CDR3 is CASSSGHSNEKLFF. DNA of the CDR3: TGTGCCAGCAGCTCGGGACATTCTAATGAAAAACTGTTTTTT.

This sequence joins TRBV5-1 and TRBJ1-2; D remains unclear. The CDR3 has 13 amino acids. Deletions cut 2 bases from V and 4 bases from J, with 9 bases between. The germline gives CDR1 SGHRS, CDR2 YFSETQ. Here the CDR3 reads CASSFEGPYGYTF. CDR3 DNA sequence: TGCGCCAGCAGCTTCGAGGGCCCCTATGGCTACACCTTC.

Here the CDR3 DNA reads TGTGCCAGCACCCTAGCCCCTTACAATGAGCAGTTCTTC. The encoded protein is CASTLAPYNEQFF. V usage is TRBV27 and J usage is TRBJ2-1; TRBD2 might be the D (5 bases). Between the trimmed V and J ends, which lost 7 bases and 4 bases, there was a span of 11 bases. Germline V gene data show CDR1 as MNHEY and CDR2 as SMNVEV (reference sequence). This CDR3 spans 13 amino acids.

V usage is TRBV30 and J usage is TRBJ2-1; TRBD2 matches 12 bases. Germline CDR1 is GTSNPN and CDR2 is SVGIG (reference sequence). The ends lost 4 bases at V and 4 bases at J; junction bases unmatched: 5. The CDR3 is made up of 15 amino acids. The CDR3 nucleotides read TGTGCCTGGAACCCGGGACTAGCGGGTTACAATGAGCAGTTCTTC. It yields the protein CAWNPGLAGYNEQFF.

CDR3 in DNA: TGCGCCAGCAGCCCCCCCTTAGCGGGAGGGGCGAACGAGCAGTACTTC. Protein: CASSPPLAGGANEQYF. This chain joins TRBV5-1 and TRBJ2-7, with TRBD2 matching 11 bases. V lost 4 bases to trimming and J lost 5 bases; unmatched junction nucleotides: 11. The CDR3 is 16 residues long. Germline V gene sequence: CDR1 SGHRS, CDR2 YFSETQ.

The chain is built from TRBV19 and TRBJ2-7; D might be TRBD1 (5 bases). In germline, CDR1 is LNHDA, CDR2 SQIVND (reference sequence). With 3 bases removed from V and 5 bases from J, the gap between germline ends came to 11 bases. This CDR3 is built from 13 residues. The CDR3 loop reads CASSIPGSHEQYF. As DNA, the CDR3 is TGTGCCAGTAGTATCCCAGGGTCTCACGAGCAGTACTTC. Based on the CDR3 plus reference TRBV19 and TRBJ2-7, the full variable domain is DGGITQSPKYLFRKEGQNVTLSCEQNLNHDAMYWYRQDPGQGLRLIYYSQIVNDFQKGDIAEGYSVSREKKESFPLTVTSAQKNPTAFYLCASSIPGSHEQYFGPGTRLTVT.

The gene calls are TRBV5-1 and TRBJ2-5, with D hard to call. The CDR3 runs 14 residues. Germline CDR1 reads SGHRS; CDR2 reads YFSETQ. Trimming left V 1 base short and J 2 bases short, with 9 bases between. CDR3 sequence: CASSLSPPQETQYF. CDR3 DNA sequence: TGCGCCAGCAGCTTGAGCCCACCTCAAGAGACCCAGTACTTC.

V and J are TRBV5-8 and TRBJ2-3, with D unresolved. The CDR3 runs 14 residues. The V gene lost 2 bases and the J gene lost 2 bases, with 9 bases spanning the gap. Germline V gene lookup returns CDR1 SGHTS and CDR2 YDEGEE. The CDR3 protein is CASSFETLTDTQYF. Here the CDR3 DNA reads TGTGCCAGCAGCTTTGAGACTCTCACAGATACGCAGTATTTT.